This T cell receptor beta chain came from a study of CD8 T cells in ankylosing spondylitis (TCRdb year 2017). Some background on the complete study: T cell receptor beta repertoires were profiled in healthy donors and ankylosing spondylitis patients so that disease-linked TCR variants could be found. The whole study cohort included over a hundred healthy donors and 25 ankylosing spondylitis patients. Peripheral blood was sampled, and synovial fluid was additionally collected from ankylosing spondylitis patients. The investigation overall reported the following: Some TCR beta motif variants had previously been reported in synovial fluid and blood of reactive arthritis patients, which suggested common disease-initiation mechanisms. In peripheral blood, the disease-linked clones were found at relatively low frequencies and had a CD8+ phenotype. The disease-linked clones were reported as significantly enriched in matched synovial fluid samples from ankylosing spondylitis patients. Blood from ankylosing spondylitis patients appeared to be characterized by a TCR beta motif composed of 7 to 9 highly homologous amino acid variants.

Ends trimmed: V by 6 bases, J by 5 bases; bases unmatched to a gene: 7. CDR3 length: 14 amino acids, cysteine to phenylalanine. CDR3 DNA only is kept here, 42 bases in frame from base 1. The germline V gene (reference sequence) specifies LNHDA as CDR1 and SQIVND as CDR2. A few counts support this clonotype. What this receptor recognizes is not known. No base quality information exists; no much larger clone differs at one position. Instrument on record: Illumina HiSeq 2500. TCR beta libraries were prepared by quantitative 5'-RACE with molecular barcodes. The authors processed their data as follows. To identify disease-linked TCR variants, a new computational method was used, one built on a probabilistic model of VDJ rearrangement. TCRdb ran its own pipeline on the public reads, namely fastp trimming at Q25 and MiXCR clone calling, and kept in-frame beta chains. Rows are unified per CDR3 protein, each entry keeping the most common DNA and genes. These V and J calls are TCRdb output, not the study's own analysis. The sample table shows about 540,000 distinct CDR3 sequences, and roughly 13% are seen once. Almost 7% of the sample is held by the ten biggest clonotypes.

The sequence links TRBV19 to TRBJ1-5; a stretch of 7 junction bases matches TRBD1. The receptor comes from a male donor with ankylosing spondylitis. What was sequenced was blood, either unsorted or a sorted T cell fraction (not recorded which). The CDR3 region has the sequence CASSPDREDQPQHF. Read as DNA, the sequence is TGTGCCAGTAGCCCAGACAGGGAGGATCAGCCCCAGCATTTT.